The next 8 T cell receptor beta chains were all read from a single sample in a study of T cells after somatic rescue of genetic block. TCRdb keeps only in-frame clones here, not all; method: immunoSEQ multiplex PCR. The profile shows tens of thousands of clones, around 90% of them singletons. Input material: peripheral blood mononuclear cells (PBMCs). Receptors originate from a woman aged 18-29 years.

The rearrangement joins TRBV6-5 to TRBJ2-5; the D is unclear. Germline V gene data show CDR1 as MNHEY and CDR2 as SVGAGI. This CDR3 contains 16 residues. Trimming removed 2 bases at V and 5 bases at J, with 18 bases between. CDR3: CASSYVFGRGKETQYF. The CDR3 coding sequence is TGTGCCAGCAGTTACGTTTTTGGCAGAGGAAAGGAGACCCAGTACTTC.

V is TRBV6-1 and J is TRBJ1-5, with a weak D call TRBD1 (5 bases). Trimming took 8 bases from V and 5 from J, leaving 13 bases between them. Germline assignment: CDR1 MNHNS and CDR2 SASEGT. The CDR3 totals 13 residues. Here the CDR3 DNA reads TGTGCCAGCGGGGTGGGGGTCGATCAGCCCCAGCATTTT. Protein: CASGVGVDQPQHF.

J is TRBJ2-2 and V is TRBV4-1, with 14 bases fitting TRBD2. The junction had 7 bases not matched to a gene; V was cut back by 6 bases and J by 4 bases. Germline V lookup: CDR1 MGHRA, CDR2 YSYEKL. CDR3 length: 17 residues. The CDR3 DNA reads TGCGCCAGCAGTCAGACTAGCGGGAGGGCTGGCACCGGGGAGCTGTTTTTT. As protein: CASSQTSGRAGTGELFF.

The chain links TRBV27 to TRBJ1-1; D gene uncertain. CDR1 is MNHEY, CDR2 SMNVEV, per germline (reference sequence). CDR3 size: 13 residues. Trimming shortened V by 3 bases and J by 8 bases, and 13 bases separated the two germline ends. The CDR3 protein is CASSFSRPTEAFF. The DNA of the CDR3 is TGTGCCAGCAGTTTCTCCCGACCGACAGAAGCTTTCTTT.

The chain combines TRBV11-3 with TRBJ2-7; 7 bases map to TRBD1. Trimming removed 5 bases from V and 1 base from J; junction bases left unmatched: 23. Germline-derived CDR1 and CDR2 are SGHNT and YENEEA. CDR3 size: 20 residues. CDR3: CASSPPIPQGWGIGSYEQYF. The CDR3 nucleotides are TGTGCCAGCAGCCCCCCGATTCCACAGGGGTGGGGGATAGGATCCTACGAGCAGTACTTC.

V and J are TRBV7-9 and TRBJ1-2; unclear D gene. The germline V gene encodes CDR1 SEHNR and CDR2 FQNEAQ (reference sequence). Trimming cost V 5 bases and J 5 bases, with 18 bases left between them. This CDR3 has 15 amino acids. This CDR3 is CASSPPVLQRYGYTF. The DNA of the CDR3 is TGTGCCAGCAGCCCTCCCGTCCTCCAGCGGTATGGCTACACCTTC.

The chain joins TRBV18 to TRBJ1-3; D is possibly TRBD1 (5 bases). The CDR3 sequence is 17 residues long. Trimming removed 4 bases from V and 0 bases from J, with 16 bases in between. The germline V gene encodes CDR1 KGHSH and CDR2 LQKENI. CDR3 bases: TGTGCCAGCTCACGAACGGCAGGGCCACTCTCTGGAAACACCATATATTTT. Protein: CASSRTAGPLSGNTIYF.

V is TRBV29-1 and J is TRBJ2-1; 14 nucleotides match TRBD2. This CDR3 has 14 amino acids. J gave up 15 bases and V 5 bases, and 12 bases lay outside the gene matches. The germline CDR1 and CDR2 sequences are SQVTM and ANQGSEA. CDR3 bases: TGCAGCGTTCCCGGACTAGCGGGAGGCCTCAAGCGGTTCTTC. Amino acids: CSVPGLAGGLKRFF.